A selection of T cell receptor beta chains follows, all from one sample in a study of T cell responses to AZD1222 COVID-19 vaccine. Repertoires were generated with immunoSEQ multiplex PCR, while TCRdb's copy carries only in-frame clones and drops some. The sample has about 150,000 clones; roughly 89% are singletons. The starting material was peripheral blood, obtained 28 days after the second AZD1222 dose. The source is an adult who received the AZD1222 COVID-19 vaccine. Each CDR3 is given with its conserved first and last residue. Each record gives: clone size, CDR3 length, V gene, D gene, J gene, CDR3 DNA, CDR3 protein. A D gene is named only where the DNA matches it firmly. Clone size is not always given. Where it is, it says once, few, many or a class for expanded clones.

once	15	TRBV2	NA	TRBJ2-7	TGTGCCAGCACGGGGGATCAGGGGGGACCCCGCGAGCAGTACTTC	CASTGDQGGPREQYF
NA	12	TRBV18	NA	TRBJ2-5	TGTGCCAGCTCACCGGAGAGGGAGACCCAGTACTTC	CASSPERETQYF
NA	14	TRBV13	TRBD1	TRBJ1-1	TGTGCCAGCAGCGCGCGGGACAGGGGAGCTGAAGCTTTCTTT	CASSARDRGAEAFF
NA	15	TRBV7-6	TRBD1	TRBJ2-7	TGTGCCAGCAGCTCCAAACAGGGGTCAACCTACGAGCAGTACTTC	CASSSKQGSTYEQYF
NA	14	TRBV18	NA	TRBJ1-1	TGTGCCAGCTCACCAGAAAGGGGGAGCACTGAAGCTTTCTTT	CASSPERGSTEAFF
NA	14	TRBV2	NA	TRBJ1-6	TGTGCCAGCACGGGGGATACCTATAATTCACCCCTCCACTTT	CASTGDTYNSPLHF
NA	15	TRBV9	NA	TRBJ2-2	TGTGCCAGCAGCGTAGGGCCCTCGAACACCGGGGAGCTGTTTTTT	CASSVGPSNTGELFF
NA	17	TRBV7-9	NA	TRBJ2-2	TGTGCCAGCAGCTTAGCTGGGACGACAGCGAACACCGGGGAGCTGTTTTTT	CASSLAGTTANTGELFF
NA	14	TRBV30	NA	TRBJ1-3	TGTGCCTGGAGTTGGGGGACGTCTGGAAACACCATATATTTT	CAWSWGTSGNTIYF
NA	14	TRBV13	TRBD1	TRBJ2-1	TGTGCCAGCAGCCCTGGGACAGGGGGCGCGGCGCGGTTCTTC	CASSPGTGGAARFF
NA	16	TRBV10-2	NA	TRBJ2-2	TGCGCCAGCAGTGAGGGCACTGGAACCAGCCCCGGGGAGCTGTTTTTT	CASSEGTGTSPGELFF
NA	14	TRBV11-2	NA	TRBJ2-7	TGTGCCAGCAGCTTAGGCGCAGTAACCTACGAGCAGTACTTC	CASSLGAVTYEQYF